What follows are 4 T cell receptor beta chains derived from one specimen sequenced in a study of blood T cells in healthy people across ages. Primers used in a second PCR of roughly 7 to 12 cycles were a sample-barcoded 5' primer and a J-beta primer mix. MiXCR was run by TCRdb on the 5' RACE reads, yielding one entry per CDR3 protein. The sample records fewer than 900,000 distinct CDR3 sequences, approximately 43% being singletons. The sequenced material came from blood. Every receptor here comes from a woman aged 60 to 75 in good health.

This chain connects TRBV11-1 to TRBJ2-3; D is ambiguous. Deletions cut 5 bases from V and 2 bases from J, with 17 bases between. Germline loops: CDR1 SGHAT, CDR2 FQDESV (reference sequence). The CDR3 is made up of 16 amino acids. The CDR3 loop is CASSLGRAGLTDTQYF. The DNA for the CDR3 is TGTGCCAGCAGCCTTGGTCGCGCCGGCCTCACAGATACGCAGTATTTT.

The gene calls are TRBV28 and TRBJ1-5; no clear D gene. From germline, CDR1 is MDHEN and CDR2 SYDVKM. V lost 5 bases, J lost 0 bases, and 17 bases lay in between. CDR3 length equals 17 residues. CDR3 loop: CASSPSSGGFSNQPQHF. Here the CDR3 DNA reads TGTGCCAGCAGTCCCTCCTCGGGAGGATTTAGCAATCAGCCCCAGCATTTT.

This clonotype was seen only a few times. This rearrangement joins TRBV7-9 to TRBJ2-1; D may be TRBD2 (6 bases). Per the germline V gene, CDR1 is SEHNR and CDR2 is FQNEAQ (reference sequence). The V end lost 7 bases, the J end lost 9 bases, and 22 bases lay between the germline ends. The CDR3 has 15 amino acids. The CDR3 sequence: CASTRMRDSGREQFF. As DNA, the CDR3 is TGTGCCAGCACCCGTATGAGAGATAGCGGCCGTGAGCAGTTCTTC.

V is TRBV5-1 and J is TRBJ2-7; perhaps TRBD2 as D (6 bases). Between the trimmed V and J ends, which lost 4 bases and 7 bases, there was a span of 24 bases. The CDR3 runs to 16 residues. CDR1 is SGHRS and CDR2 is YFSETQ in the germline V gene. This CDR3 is CASSEASGTGFNEQYF. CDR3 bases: TGCGCCAGCAGCGAGGCTTCCGGGACTGGATTCAATGAGCAGTACTTC.